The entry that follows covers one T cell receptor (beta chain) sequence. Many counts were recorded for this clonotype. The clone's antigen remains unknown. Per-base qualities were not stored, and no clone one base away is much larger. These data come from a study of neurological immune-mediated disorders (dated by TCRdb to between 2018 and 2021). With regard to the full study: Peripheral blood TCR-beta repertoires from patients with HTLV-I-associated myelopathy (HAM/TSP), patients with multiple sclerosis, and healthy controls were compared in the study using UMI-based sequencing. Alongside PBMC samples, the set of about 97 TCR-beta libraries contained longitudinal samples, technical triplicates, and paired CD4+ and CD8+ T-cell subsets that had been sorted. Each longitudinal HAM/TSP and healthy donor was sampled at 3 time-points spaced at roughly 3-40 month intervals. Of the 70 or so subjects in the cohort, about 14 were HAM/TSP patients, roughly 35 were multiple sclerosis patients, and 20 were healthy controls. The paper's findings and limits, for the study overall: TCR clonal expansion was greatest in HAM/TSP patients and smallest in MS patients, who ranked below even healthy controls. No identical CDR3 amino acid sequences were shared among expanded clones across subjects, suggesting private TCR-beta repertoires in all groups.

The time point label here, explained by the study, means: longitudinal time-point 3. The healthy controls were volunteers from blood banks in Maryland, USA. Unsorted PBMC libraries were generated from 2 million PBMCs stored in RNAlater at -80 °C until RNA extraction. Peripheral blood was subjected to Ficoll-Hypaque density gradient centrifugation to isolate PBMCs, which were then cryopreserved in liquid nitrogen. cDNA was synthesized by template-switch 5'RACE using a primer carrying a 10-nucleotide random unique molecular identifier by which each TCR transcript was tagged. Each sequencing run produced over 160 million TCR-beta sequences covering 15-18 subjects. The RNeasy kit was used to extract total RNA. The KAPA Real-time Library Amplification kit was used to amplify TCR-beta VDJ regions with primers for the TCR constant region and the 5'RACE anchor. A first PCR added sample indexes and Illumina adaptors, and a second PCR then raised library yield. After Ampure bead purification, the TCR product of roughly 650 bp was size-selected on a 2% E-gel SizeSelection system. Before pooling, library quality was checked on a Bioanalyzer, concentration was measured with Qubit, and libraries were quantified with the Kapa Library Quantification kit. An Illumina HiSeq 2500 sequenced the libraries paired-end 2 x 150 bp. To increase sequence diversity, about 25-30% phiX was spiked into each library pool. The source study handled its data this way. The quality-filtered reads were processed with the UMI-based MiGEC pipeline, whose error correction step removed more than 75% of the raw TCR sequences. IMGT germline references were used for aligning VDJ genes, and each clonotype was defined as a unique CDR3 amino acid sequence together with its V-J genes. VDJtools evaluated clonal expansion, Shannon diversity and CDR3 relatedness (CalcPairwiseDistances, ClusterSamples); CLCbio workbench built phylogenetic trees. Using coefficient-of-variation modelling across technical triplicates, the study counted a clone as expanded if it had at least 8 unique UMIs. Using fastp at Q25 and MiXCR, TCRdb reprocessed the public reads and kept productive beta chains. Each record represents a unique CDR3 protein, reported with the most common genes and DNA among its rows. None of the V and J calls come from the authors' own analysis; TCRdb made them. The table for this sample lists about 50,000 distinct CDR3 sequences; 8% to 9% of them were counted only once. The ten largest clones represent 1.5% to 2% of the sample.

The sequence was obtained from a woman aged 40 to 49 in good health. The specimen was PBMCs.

The CDR3 is CASSFETSGVSGTDTQYF. DNA sequence: TGTGCCAGCAGCTTCGAGACTAGCGGGGTCTCTGGGACAGATACGCAGTATTTT. The chain was built from TRBV5-6 and TRBJ2-3; a stretch of 11 junction bases matches TRBD2. From a lookup of the germline V gene, CDR1 and CDR2 are SGHDT and YYEEEE. Spanning cysteine to phenylalanine, the CDR3 consists of 18 amino acids. The DNA shown is the 54-base CDR3, in frame from base 1. Relative to germline, V is missing 2 bases and J is missing 3 bases, with 11 bases of the junction outside any gene match.